The clone carrying this T cell receptor beta chain was seen many times. This entry is derived from a study of Graves' ophthalmopathy and Graves' hyperthyroidism. More than 7.5 ml of fresh blood yielded the PBMCs by density gradient. Amplification targeted the TCR beta CDR3 regions, with RNA transcripts as the source material. Amplification began with first-round RT-PCR using HTBI primers, then second-round multiplex PCR was performed. From the multiplex PCR reads, TCRdb called clonotypes with MiXCR, one entry per CDR3 protein. In the table there are under 250,000 distinct CDR3 sequences, 25% to 30% of which are singletons. This receptor was identified in a man aged 45-60 years with Graves' ophthalmopathy. Material for sequencing was peripheral blood.

CDR3 nucleotide sequence: TGCAGTGCTAGCCCTGGGCATGGGAACACTGAAGCTTTCTTT. Translated, it gives CSASPGHGNTEAFF. The V and J genes are TRBV20-1 and TRBJ1-1; D gene ambiguous. V shed 3 bases and J shed 1 base, with 12 bases lying between them. Germline CDR1 DFQATT, CDR2 SNEGSKA (reference sequence). The CDR3 spans 14 residues.